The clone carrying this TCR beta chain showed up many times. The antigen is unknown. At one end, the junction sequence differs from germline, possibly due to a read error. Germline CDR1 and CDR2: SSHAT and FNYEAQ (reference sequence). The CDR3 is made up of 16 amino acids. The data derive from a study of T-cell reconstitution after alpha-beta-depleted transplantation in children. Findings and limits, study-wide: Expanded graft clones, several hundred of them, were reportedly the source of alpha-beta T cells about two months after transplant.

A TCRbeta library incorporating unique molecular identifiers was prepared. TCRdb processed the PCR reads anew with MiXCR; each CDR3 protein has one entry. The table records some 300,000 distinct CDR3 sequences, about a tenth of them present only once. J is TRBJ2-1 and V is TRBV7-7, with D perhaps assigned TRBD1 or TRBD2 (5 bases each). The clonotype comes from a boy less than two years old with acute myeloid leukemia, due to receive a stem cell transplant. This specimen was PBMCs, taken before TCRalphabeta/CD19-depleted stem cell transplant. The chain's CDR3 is CASSLRDGVPYNEQFF. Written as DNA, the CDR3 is TGTGCTAGCAGCTTACGGGACGGAGTCCCCTACAATGAGCAGTTCTTC.